This T cell receptor (beta chain) derives from a study of blood T cell repertoires in COVID-19. The overall study: Whether acute or convalescent, the COVID-19 samples came from the United States, Italy and Spain.

Enrolled during active infection, Seattle patients were then followed longitudinally. TCRdb keeps only in-frame clones here, not all; method: immunoSEQ multiplex PCR. The sample holds around 400,000 clones, 87% seen once. The source material was peripheral blood. The clonotype originates from a woman aged 30 to 39 with COVID-19, enrolled during active disease.

The CDR3 loop is CASSEGSTGELFF. The CDR3 bases are TGTGCCAGCAGTGAAGGGAGCACCGGGGAGCTGTTTTTT. The genes are TRBV2 and TRBJ2-2; no clear D gene. The CDR3 is made up of 13 amino acids. V shed 1 base and J shed 4 bases, with 4 bases lying between them. The V gene's germline CDR1 is SNHLY and CDR2 FYNNEI.